One sample yielded the 25 T cell receptor beta chains listed below, sequenced in a study of blood T cell repertoires in COVID-19. Method: immunoSEQ multiplex PCR; TCRdb's copy keeps in-frame clones and lacks some. The repertoire holds about 33,000 clones, around 83% seen once, with 7.3% in the top ten. The sequenced sample was peripheral blood. The source is a human donor in a cohort sampled during active COVID-19.

This clone was found a few times. V gene TRBV6-2 or TRBV6-3 combines with J gene TRBJ2-3, with TRBD2 identical over 8 bases. The junction had 18 bases not matched to a gene; V was cut back by 2 bases and J by 8 bases. The length of the CDR3 is 18 residues. Germline CDR1 and CDR2: MNHEY and SVGEGT. CDR3 DNA: TGTGCCAGCAGTTACGACGGCGGGAGCGGGAGACGGATGGGTACGCAGTATTTT. It codes for CASSYDGGSGRRMGTQYF.

V and J are TRBV18 and TRBJ1-1, with D possibly being TRBD1 (5 bases). The germline V gene encodes CDR1 KGHSH and CDR2 LQKENI. The ends were cut back, 4 bases at V and 4 bases at J, with 16 bases in the middle. This CDR3 contains 15 residues. The CDR3 region is CASSRWAGEITEAFF. The CDR3 DNA is TGTGCCAGCTCACGGTGGGCGGGGGAAATCACTGAAGCTTTCTTT.

This clone was seen once. This chain links TRBV4-2 with TRBJ2-2; tentative D call: TRBD2 (6 bases). Trimming removed 0 bases from V and 4 bases from J, with 15 bases in between. This CDR3 comprises 17 residues. CDR1 and CDR2 from the germline V gene are LGHNA and YNFKEQ. The CDR3 loop reads CASSQEGVGGGTGELFF. The CDR3 DNA reads TGTGCCAGCAGCCAAGAAGGAGTCGGGGGTGGCACCGGGGAGCTGTTTTTT.

The chain couples TRBV30 to TRBJ2-3; D ambiguous. Germline values: CDR1 GTSNPN, CDR2 SVGIG (reference sequence). Trimming cost V 0 bases and J 1 base, with 8 bases left between them. The CDR3 covers 14 residues. CDR3 in amino acids: CAWSVRGGTDTQYF. The CDR3 DNA follows: TGTGCCTGGAGTGTACGCGGCGGCACAGATACGCAGTATTTT. Combining the CDR3 with reference TRBV30 and TRBJ2-3 gives the whole variable domain SQTIHQWPATLVQPVGSPLSLECTVEGTSNPNLYWYRQAAGRGLQLLFYSVGIGQISSEVPQNLSASRPQDRQFILSSKKLLLSDSGFYLCAWSVRGGTDTQYFGPGTRLTVL.

V usage is TRBV11-2 and J usage is TRBJ2-2; maybe TRBD2 (6 bases). Between the trimmed V and J ends, which lost 1 base and 3 bases, there was a span of 15 bases. This CDR3 spans 17 amino acids. Per germline, CDR1 SGHAT and CDR2 FQNNGV. The CDR3 DNA reads as TGTGCCAGCAGCTTAGGTTCAGTTAGCGGATACACCGGGGAGCTGTTTTTT. It codes for CASSLGSVSGYTGELFF. Looking up the rest from reference TRBV11-2 and TRBJ2-2 gives the full variable domain: EAGVAQSPRYKIIEKRQSVAFWCNPISGHATLYWYQQILGQGPKLLIQFQNNGVVDDSQLPKDRFSAERLKGVDSTLKIQPAKLEDSAVYLCASSLGSVSGYTGELFFGEGSRLTVL.

This rearrangement joins TRBV6-2 or TRBV6-3 to TRBJ2-1; 14 bases match TRBD2. The germline V gene has CDR1 MNHEY and CDR2 SVGEGT. The CDR3 length is 19 residues. Trimming took 0 bases from V and 1 from J; bases not matched to a gene: 5. The CDR3 DNA reads TGTGCCAGCAGTTACTCGGGACTAGCGGGAGAGATGTCCTACAATGAGCAGTTCTTC. Encoded protein: CASSYSGLAGEMSYNEQFF.

V gene TRBV10-1 combines with J gene TRBJ2-1; the match to TRBD2 covers 9 bases. The CDR3 loop spans 13 amino acids. Losses at the gene ends were 3 bases for V and 10 bases for J; bases not matched to a gene: 4. Germline V gives CDR1 WNHNN, CDR2 SYGVQD (reference sequence). In DNA, the CDR3 is TGCGCCAGCAGTGACCCTGGGACTAGCGAGCAGTTCTTC. It translates to CASSDPGTSEQFF.

CDR3 sequence (DNA): TGTGCCAGCAGCTCACCCGACAGGAACTATGGCTACACCTTC. Its protein is CASSSPDRNYGYTF. V and J are TRBV7-2 and TRBJ1-2, with D perhaps matching TRBD1 (6 bases). The germline V and J ends were trimmed by 4 bases and 2 bases, with 11 bases remaining between them. Germline V lookup: CDR1 SGHTA, CDR2 FQGNSA. The CDR3 has 14 residues. Full variable domain (missing parts from reference TRBV7-2 and TRBJ1-2): GAGVSQSPSNKVTEKGKDVELRCDPISGHTALYWYRQSLGQGLEFLIYFQGNSAPDKSGLPSDRFSAERTGGSVSTLTIQRTQQEDSAVYLCASSSPDRNYGYTFGSGTRLTVV.

The V gene is TRBV28, the J gene TRBJ1-2; tentatively, D is TRBD1 (5 bases). The V gene's germline CDR1 is MDHEN and CDR2 SYDVKM. This CDR3 is 15 amino acids long. Trimming stripped 2 bases from V and 4 bases from J, with 14 bases between. The CDR3 reads CASSLKGYSPYGYTF. CDR3 nucleotides: TGTGCCAGCAGTTTAAAGGGGTACAGCCCCTATGGCTACACCTTC.

V usage is TRBV4-2 and J usage is TRBJ2-7; 10 positions agree with TRBD2. This CDR3 comprises 19 residues. Trimming took 4 bases from V and 9 from J; bases not matched to a gene: 24. Germline V gives CDR1 LGHNA, CDR2 YNFKEQ. CDR3 residues: CASSLHGSPEGLAGDGQYF. The CDR3 nucleotides read TGTGCCAGCAGCCTACATGGAAGTCCGGAGGGGCTAGCGGGGGACGGGCAGTACTTC.

The rearrangement uses TRBV2 and TRBJ2-2, with TRBD1 identical over 8 bases. Trimming cost V 11 bases and J 5 bases; bases outside gene matches: 10. Germline V CDR1 and CDR2: SNHLY, FYNNEI. The CDR3 covers 14 residues. The DNA of the CDR3 is TGTGCCTCCCGCGACAGGGGATCTACCGGGGAGCTGTTTTTT. This sequence encodes CASRDRGSTGELFF.

The chain combines TRBV6-5 with TRBJ1-4; the match to TRBD1 covers 7 bases. Per the germline V gene, CDR1 is MNHEY and CDR2 is SVGAGI. With 7 bases clipped from V and 8 bases from J, the junction kept 4 bases outside the gene matches. The CDR3 loop spans 12 amino acids. CDR3 amino acids: CASKMTGEKLFF. CDR3 in DNA: TGTGCCAGCAAGATGACAGGGGAAAAACTGTTTTTT.

This sequence joins TRBV27 and TRBJ2-1; possibly TRBD1 for D (6 bases). Germline V CDR1 and CDR2: MNHEY, SMNVEV (reference sequence). This CDR3 region has 14 residues. V lost 6 bases and J lost 2, with 11 bases in between. The CDR3 protein is CASSPRDTYNEQFF. DNA for the CDR3: TGTGCCAGCAGCCCTAGGGACACCTACAATGAGCAGTTCTTC.

The V and J genes are TRBV5-8 and TRBJ1-1; 7 positions match TRBD1. Germline CDR1 reads SGHTS; CDR2 reads YDEGEE. The CDR3 extends over 17 amino acids. V lost 2 bases, J lost 0 bases, and 10 bases stayed unmatched. For the CDR3, the DNA is TGTGCCAGCAGCTTCCGGACAGGATATAGTGTGAACACTGAAGCTTTCTTT. Translation gives CASSFRTGYSVNTEAFF.

The chain joins TRBV19 to TRBJ2-5; D unclear. This CDR3 region has 13 residues. The V gene's germline CDR1 is LNHDA and CDR2 SQIVND (reference sequence). Trimming cost V 3 bases and J 1 base, with 6 bases left between them. The CDR3 nucleotides are TGTGCCAGTAGTATGACACTCCAAGAGACCCAGTACTTC. Translating it yields CASSMTLQETQYF.

In its sample, this clone was seen a few times. The V call is TRBV7-9, the J call TRBJ1-2, with D tentatively TRBD1 (5 bases). The V and J ends lost 0 bases and 4 bases respectively, with 15 bases between them. The V gene's germline CDR1 is SEHNR and CDR2 FQNEAQ (reference sequence). This CDR3 is 16 amino acids long. DNA of the CDR3: TGTGCCAGCAGCTTAGCGAGCGGGGCCGCTAGCTATGGCTACACCTTC. Its translation: CASSLASGAASYGYTF.

The rearrangement uses TRBV19 and TRBJ2-7; 8 bases line up with TRBD1. The germline gives CDR1 LNHDA, CDR2 SQIVND (reference sequence). The CDR3 totals 15 residues. The V gene end was trimmed by 4 bases and the J gene end by 2 bases; junction bases not matched to a gene: 7. As DNA, the CDR3 is TGTGCCAGTAGTACCCTAGGACAGGGACCCTACGAGCAGTACTTC. This gives the protein CASSTLGQGPYEQYF.

The V call is TRBV11-2, the J call TRBJ2-7, with a weak D call TRBD2 (5 bases). The V end lost 5 bases, the J end lost 3 bases, and 17 bases lay between the germline ends. Germline values: CDR1 SGHAT, CDR2 FQNNGV. This CDR3 is built from 15 residues. The DNA for the CDR3 is TGTGCCAGCAGCCAAGCCGGGCTGGGGAGCTACGAGCAGTACTTC. Its protein product is CASSQAGLGSYEQYF.

The chain recombines TRBV2 with TRBJ1-2; 7 bases align to TRBD1. The V segment lost 6 bases and the J segment 4 bases; nucleotides outside the gene matches: 8. In germline, CDR1 is SNHLY, CDR2 FYNNEI. CDR3 size: 14 residues. CDR3 protein: CASSTTGPVYGYTF. The CDR3 DNA sequence: TGTGCCAGCAGCACGACAGGGCCTGTCTATGGCTACACCTTC.

This chain uses TRBV9 with TRBJ2-5, with 7 bases fitting TRBD2. The CDR3 extends over 15 amino acids. The germline gives CDR1 SGDLS, CDR2 YYNGEE. With V trimmed by 3 bases and J by 5 bases, 10 bases remained unmatched. The CDR3, as DNA: TGTGCCAGCAGCGAATTACCGGGGGGACCGGAGACCCAGTACTTC. Translating gives CASSELPGGPETQYF.

This sequence joins TRBV6-5 and TRBJ2-1, with D hard to call. This CDR3 is 14 amino acids long. From germline, CDR1 is MNHEY and CDR2 SVGAGI. Trimming pared 8 bases from V and 0 bases from J, leaving 11 bases between. CDR3 sequence reads: CASGLVPSYNEQFF. The CDR3 nucleotides are TGTGCCAGCGGTCTAGTCCCCTCCTACAATGAGCAGTTCTTC.

This chain uses TRBV19 with TRBJ1-5; D ambiguous. Trimming left V 6 bases short and J 7 bases short, with 16 bases between. This CDR3 is built from 14 residues. The germline CDR1 and CDR2 sequences are LNHDA and SQIVND (reference sequence). The CDR3 nucleotides read TGTGCCAGTAGGTCGATTTTATGGGAGCAGCCCCAGCATTTT. Protein: CASRSILWEQPQHF. Based on the CDR3 plus reference TRBV19 and TRBJ1-5, the full variable domain is DGGITQSPKYLFRKEGQNVTLSCEQNLNHDAMYWYRQDPGQGLRLIYYSQIVNDFQKGDIAEGYSVSREKKESFPLTVTSAQKNPTAFYLCASRSILWEQPQHFGDGTRLSIL.

This chain connects TRBV19 to TRBJ2-5; possibly TRBD1 for D (6 bases). The CDR3 contains 13 residues. Germline CDR1 reads LNHDA; CDR2 reads SQIVND (reference sequence). V gave up 5 bases and J gave up 5 bases, with 12 bases separating them. In DNA, the CDR3 is TGTGCCAGTAGTGTCACAGGGAGTGAGACCCAGTACTTC. This sequence encodes CASSVTGSETQYF.

The V and J genes are TRBV7-6 and TRBJ2-5; 11 bases fit TRBD2. Trimming took 5 bases from V and 1 from J; bases not matched to a gene: 6. Germline CDR1 is SGHVS and CDR2 is FNYEAQ. The CDR3 has 16 residues. CDR3 loop: CASSTGGLAAQETQYF. The CDR3 nucleotides read TGTGCCAGCAGCACGGGGGGACTAGCGGCCCAAGAGACCCAGTACTTC.

V is TRBV25-1 and J is TRBJ1-2, with 10 nucleotides matching TRBD1. CDR1 is MGHDK, CDR2 SYGVNS, per germline. The CDR3 loop spans 14 amino acids. J gave up 5 bases and V 4 bases, and 4 bases lay outside the gene matches. The CDR3 loop is CASSAEGQGYGYTF. The DNA of the CDR3 is TGTGCCAGCAGTGCCGAGGGACAGGGGTATGGCTACACCTTC.